These 17 T cell receptor beta chains originate from one sample sequenced in a study of CD8 T cells in Susac syndrome. With random hexamers, reverse transcription was performed on roughly 0.5 to 1 ug of RNA. TCRdb reprocessed the immunoSEQ multiplex PCR reads via MiXCR and lists one record per CDR3 protein. The table records around 300,000 distinct CDR3 sequences, over 75% of them present only once. The sequenced sample consisted of CD8+ T cells from PBMCs. The receptor source for this set is a human donor with multiple sclerosis.

This chain uses TRBV10-3 with TRBJ2-7; 8 bases are shared with TRBD1. Trimming took 3 bases from V and 4 from J; bases not matched to a gene: 11. The germline V gene has CDR1 ENHRY and CDR2 SYGVKD. CDR3 size: 16 residues. The CDR3 nucleotides are TGTGCCATCAGTGATTCCCGGGACAGGAGTGTATACGAGCAGTACTTC. Translation: CAISDSRDRSVYEQYF.

The V and J genes are TRBV28 and TRBJ2-5; 7 bases are shared with TRBD1. The V gene's germline CDR1 is MDHEN and CDR2 SYDVKM. V lost 5 bases and J lost 0; bases outside the gene matches: 3. The CDR3 is 14 amino acids. CDR3 nucleotides: TGTGCCAGCAGTCGGGACAGTTACCAAGAGACCCAGTACTTC. Translated: CASSRDSYQETQYF.

The chain carries TRBV9 and TRBJ2-5; 8 nucleotides align to TRBD2. Trimming at V came to 0 bases and at J to 0 bases, leaving 7 bases not matched to a gene. CDR3 length equals 17 residues. Germline V lookup: CDR1 SGDLS, CDR2 YYNGEE. The CDR3 reads CASSVDGGDMYQETQYF. CDR3 sequence (DNA): TGTGCCAGCAGCGTAGACGGGGGGGATATGTACCAAGAGACCCAGTACTTC.

The genes are TRBV27 and TRBJ2-3; 7 bases align to TRBD2. This CDR3 contains 15 residues. Looked up from germline, CDR1 is MNHEY and CDR2 is SMNVEV (reference sequence). Trimming removed 2 bases from V and 5 bases from J; junction bases left unmatched: 7. CDR3 protein: CASSLVAGVGDTQYF. In nucleotides, the CDR3 is TGTGCCAGCAGTTTAGTTGCGGGAGTCGGAGATACGCAGTATTTT.

In DNA, the CDR3 is TGTGCCAGCAGCTTAACCCCCTATGAGGGGTCGGATCAGCCCCAGCATTTT. Translating it yields CASSLTPYEGSDQPQHF. The gene calls are TRBV7-3 and TRBJ1-5; maybe TRBD1 (5 bases). This CDR3 region has 17 residues. V was cut by 0 bases and J by 5 bases, with 17 bases left in between. Germline V gene lookup returns CDR1 SGHTA and CDR2 FQGTGA.

The chain recombines TRBV6-1 with TRBJ1-4; D not certain. Trimming pared 3 bases from V and 5 bases from J, leaving 13 bases between. The germline V gene has CDR1 MNHNS and CDR2 SASEGT. This CDR3 is 15 amino acids long. The CDR3 nucleotides are TGTGCCAGCAGTGATTGGCAGAAAGTCAATGAAAAACTGTTTTTT. It codes for CASSDWQKVNEKLFF.

The chain has TRBV20-1 and TRBJ2-7; D call uncertain. Trimming pared 3 bases from V and 4 bases from J, leaving 13 bases between. The CDR3 extends over 13 amino acids. Germline lookup yields CDR1 DFQATT and CDR2 SNEGSKA (reference sequence). DNA of the CDR3: TGCAGTGCTAGCGAGTTTCTCCTTTACGAGCAGTACTTC. As protein: CSASEFLLYEQYF.

This chain joins TRBV6-5 and TRBJ2-7, with unresolved D. The germline gives CDR1 MNHEY, CDR2 SVGAGI. V gave up 7 bases and J gave up 1 base, with 11 bases separating them. This CDR3 has 13 amino acids. In nucleotides, the CDR3 is TGTGCCAGCACCGACCGGCGGTCCTACGAGCAGTACTTC. Its translation: CASTDRRSYEQYF.

The chain uses TRBV30 and TRBJ2-1; D gene unclear. Looked up from germline, CDR1 is GTSNPN and CDR2 is SVGIG (reference sequence). The V end lost 5 bases, the J end lost 3 bases, and 17 bases lay between the germline ends. CDR3 length: 15 amino acids. Here the CDR3 reads CAWVPETAHYNEQFF. CDR3 nucleotides: TGTGCCTGGGTCCCGGAGACGGCGCACTACAATGAGCAGTTCTTC.

Only one count was recorded for this clonotype. The chain has TRBV14 and TRBJ2-1; D is unclear. CDR3 length: 16 residues. V lost 0 bases, J lost 0 bases, and 9 bases lay in between. Germline V gene sequence: CDR1 SGHDN, CDR2 FVKESK. The CDR3 region has the DNA TGTGCCAGCAGCCAAGAAGAGATTATCTCCTACAATGAGCAGTTCTTC. Amino acid sequence: CASSQEEIISYNEQFF. Drawing the rest from reference TRBV14 and TRBJ2-1, the complete variable domain is EAGVTQFPSHSVIEKGQTVTLRCDPISGHDNLYWYRRVMGKEIKFLLHFVKESKQDESGMPNNRFLAERTGGTYSTLKVQPAELEDSGVYFCASSQEEIISYNEQFFGPGTRLTVL.

The chain carries TRBV9 and TRBJ1-1; D perhaps matches TRBD1 (6 bases). CDR1 is SGDLS and CDR2 is YYNGEE in the germline V gene. V dropped 3 bases and J dropped 5 bases, with 11 bases sitting between them. The CDR3 extends over 13 amino acids. CDR3: CASSEGGRTEAFF. CDR3 sequence (DNA): TGTGCCAGCAGCGAAGGGGGTCGAACTGAAGCTTTCTTT.

This chain connects TRBV7-2 to TRBJ2-1, with 8 bases fitting TRBD2. Germline V gene sequence: CDR1 SGHTA, CDR2 FQGNSA. J lost 4 bases, V lost 3 bases, and 8 bases had no gene match. The CDR3 is 16 amino acids. In DNA form, the CDR3 reads TGTGCCAGCAGCTTGTTCAGCGGGAGAGCGTACAATGAGCAGTTCTTC. This translates into CASSLFSGRAYNEQFF.

V gene TRBV19 combines with J gene TRBJ2-3; weak D call: TRBD1 (5 bases). Trimming stripped 3 bases from V and 4 bases from J, with 5 bases between. Germline-derived CDR1 and CDR2 are LNHDA and SQIVND (reference sequence). The CDR3 spans 12 residues. CDR3 protein: CASSMGPDTQYF. CDR3 in DNA: TGTGCCAGTAGTATGGGGCCAGATACGCAGTATTTT.

The rearrangement joins TRBV28 to TRBJ1-3; no definite D call. The germline V and J ends were trimmed by 3 bases and 2 bases, with 14 bases remaining between them. The V gene's germline CDR1 is MDHEN and CDR2 SYDVKM. The CDR3 spans 16 residues. The CDR3 loop reads CASSLTPRLPGNTIYF. CDR3 nucleotides: TGTGCCAGCAGTTTGACCCCACGACTTCCTGGAAACACCATATATTTT. Supplemented by reference TRBV28 and TRBJ1-3, the full variable domain reads DVKVTQSSRYLVKRTGEKVFLECVQDMDHENMFWYRQDPGLGLRLIYFSYDVKMKEKGDIPEGYSVSREKKERFSLILESASTNQTSMYLCASSLTPRLPGNTIYFGEGSWLTVV.

This clonotype showed up just once. The chain has TRBV13 and TRBJ1-3; the match to TRBD1 covers 7 bases. The CDR3 sequence is 16 residues long. Germline lookup yields CDR1 PRHDT and CDR2 FYEKMQ (reference sequence). The trim removed 5 bases at V and 0 bases at J, leaving 7 bases unmatched. The CDR3 sequence is CASSPRTGPSGNTIYF. The CDR3 DNA reads TGTGCCAGCAGCCCTCGGACAGGACCCTCTGGAAACACCATATATTTT.

The V gene is TRBV2, the J gene TRBJ2-7, with D possibly being TRBD2 (6 bases). CDR1 is SNHLY, CDR2 FYNNEI, per germline. V was cut by 3 bases and J by 2 bases, with 11 bases left in between. The CDR3 loop spans 14 amino acids. The CDR3 region has the DNA TGTGCCAGCAGTGATTTCGGGGGAACCTACGAGCAGTACTTC. Protein sequence: CASSDFGGTYEQYF.

J is TRBJ2-1 and V is TRBV6-4; 10 bases line up with TRBD2. Germline CDR1 and CDR2: MRHNA and SNTAGT. This CDR3 has 15 amino acids. V lost 6 bases and J lost 6; bases outside the gene matches: 8. CDR3 DNA: TGTGCCAGCAGCGACACGGCTAGCGGGGGCAATGAGCAGTTCTTC. Translation gives CASSDTASGGNEQFF.